This TCR beta chain was captured in a study of blood T cell repertoires in COVID-19 (dated by TCRdb to 2020 to 2022). Study-wide context: The collaborator samples originated in the United States, Italy and Spain and spanned the acute and convalescent phases of COVID-19. The prospective study material was composed of cDNA or gDNA derived from T cells, B-cell-depleted T cells, or PBMCs. Subjects who had been exposed to COVID-19, were actively infected with it, or had recovered from it provided the deeply sampled blood TCRbeta repertoires that made up the dataset. The repertoires were made available in a free public database intended to serve as a resource for research on the immune response to SARS-CoV-2. The samples were drawn from two sources: the first 160 participants of the ongoing ImmuneRACE study, and 1,254 subjects contributed by 6 global collaborators. Sample metadata almost always included a de-identified subject ID, COVID-19 status, age in years and sex. Where available, HLA class I and class II types were taken from metadata supplied by the sample provider and were not determined by assay-based typing.

What the study reported, not specific to this receptor: The quantity of clinical and demographic metadata differed by source and by participant and was supplied without curation.

A word on this clone: The antigen this receptor binds is unknown. No much larger clone exists at a distance of one base, and base qualities are not known.

The collaborating institutions used their own protocols to collect whole blood in K2EDTA tubes. Collaborator samples were shipped for TCRbeta analysis as frozen whole blood, isolated PBMCs, or DNA extracted from either sample type. TCRbeta CDR3 regions were amplified from genomic DNA by means of the immunoSEQ Assay, a bias-controlled multiplex PCR. The source study handled its data this way. The number of nucleated cells in each sample was estimated from the amplification of reference gene primers within the assay. Sequence reads were collapsed and filtered to measure the absolute abundance of every unique TCRbeta CDR3 rearrangement. For each sample, productive Simpson clonality was calculated as the square root of Simpson's diversity index across productive rearrangements. TCRdb's version of the immuneACCESS table is confined to in-frame rearrangements and falls short of the full clone set. An unresolved V gene accounts for under half of the shortfall where checked; the remainder is of unknown origin. V and J calls and clone size are copied from that table; D and trimming were computed from the DNA. The sample data list some 380,000 clones, and over 65% of these were observed just once. The ten largest clones add up to more than 0.85% of the sample.

Inclusive of the bounding cysteine and phenylalanine, the CDR3 is 11 residues long. Only the CDR3 part of the read is kept: 33 bases, read in frame from the first base. In the germline V gene (reference sequence), CDR1 corresponds to GTSNPN and CDR2 to SVGIG. V and J are trimmed by 0 bases and 17 bases, and the gene matches miss 4 bases of the junction. This clonotype was obtained from a human donor with acute or convalescent COVID-19. The donor label of this sample is uncertain. This sequence uses TRBV30 and TRBJ1-4; TRBD1 lines up with 9 middle nucleotides. The sequenced material came from peripheral blood. The CDR3: CAWSVGDRAFF. The DNA sequence is given as TGTGCCTGGAGTGTAGGGGACAGGGCATTTTTT.